The 24 T cell receptor beta chains below come from one sample, sequenced in a study of blood T cell repertoires in COVID-19. Produced via immunoSEQ multiplex PCR; TCRdb's table is partial and in-frame only. The repertoire holds 300,000 to 350,000 clones, 75% to 90% seen once, with 2.9% in the top ten. Sequencing used peripheral blood. These receptors originate from a woman aged 25 to 45 with COVID-19, enrolled during active disease.

V is TRBV27 and J is TRBJ2-4; D is possibly TRBD2 (5 bases). CDR3 length: 15 amino acids. Germline CDR1 and CDR2: MNHEY and SMNVEV (reference sequence). The germline V and J ends were trimmed by 5 bases and 1 base, with 12 bases remaining between them. The DNA for the CDR3 is TGTGCCAGCAGTGAGGGTTCAAAGGCCAAAAACATTCAGTACTTC. It is translated as CASSEGSKAKNIQYF.

The V gene is TRBV30, the J gene TRBJ2-2, with TRBD1 identical over 8 bases. The germline CDR1 and CDR2 sequences are GTSNPN and SVGIG (reference sequence). Trimming at V came to 5 bases and at J to 6 bases, leaving 11 bases not matched to a gene. The CDR3 loop spans 15 amino acids. CDR3 sequence reads: CAWQQGQGVAGELFF. The CDR3 DNA sequence: TGTGCCTGGCAACAAGGACAGGGTGTAGCCGGGGAGCTGTTTTTT.

The chain recombines TRBV15 with TRBJ1-1, with D possibly being TRBD1 (5 bases). The CDR3 has 15 residues. Between the trimmed V and J ends, which lost 1 base and 4 bases, there was a span of 13 bases. Germline V CDR1 and CDR2: LNHNV, YYDKDF (reference sequence). CDR3 nucleotides: TGTGCCACCAGCAGAGGTGCAGGGATTGGCACTGAAGCTTTCTTT. As protein: CATSRGAGIGTEAFF. Filled out from reference TRBV15 and TRBJ1-1, the complete variable domain reads DAMVIQNPRYQVTQFGKPVTLSCSQTLNHNVMYWYQQKSSQAPKLLFHYYDKDFNNEADTPDNFQSRRPNTSFCFLDIRSPGLGDTAMYLCATSRGAGIGTEAFFGQGTRLTVV.

The chain is built from TRBV7-9 and TRBJ1-6; no reliable D call. The CDR3 length is 15 residues. Trimming removed 4 bases from V and 8 bases from J, with 15 bases in between. Germline V CDR1 and CDR2: SEHNR, FQNEAQ (reference sequence). The CDR3 sequence is CASSSTRVRDSPLHF. As DNA, the CDR3 is TGTGCCAGCAGCTCCACGCGGGTGCGCGATTCACCCCTCCACTTT.

V gene TRBV12-3 or TRBV12-4 combines with J gene TRBJ2-5; a possible D gene is TRBD1 (6 bases). V gave up 4 bases and J gave up 3 bases, with 6 bases separating them. The CDR3 spans 12 residues. For the CDR3, the DNA is TGTGCCAGCAGTTGGACAGAAGAGACCCAGTACTTC. Protein sequence: CASSWTEETQYF.

The chain carries TRBV11-2 and TRBJ2-5, with a tentative D call TRBD1 (6 bases). From germline, CDR1 is SGHAT and CDR2 FQNNGV. CDR3 length: 16 amino acids. The V and J ends lost 5 bases and 4 bases respectively, with 20 bases between them. The CDR3 loop is CASSLTRQGRTETQYF. The DNA of the CDR3 is TGTGCCAGCAGCCTCACTCGGCAGGGGCGGACAGAGACCCAGTACTTC.

The CDR3 reads CASSLAAGVGETQYF. The CDR3 DNA reads TGTGCCAGCAGCTTGGCGGCGGGAGTCGGAGAGACCCAGTACTTC. The chain joins TRBV7-8 to TRBJ2-5, with 7 bases that match TRBD2. The CDR3 sequence is 15 residues long. With 3 bases clipped from V and 4 bases from J, the junction kept 8 bases outside the gene matches. The germline V gene encodes CDR1 SGHVS and CDR2 FQNEAQ.

This clone was recorded once. The genes are TRBV11-2 and TRBJ2-4; no definite D call. The CDR3 is made up of 13 amino acids. V dropped 5 bases and J dropped 5 bases, with 10 bases sitting between them. Germline CDR1 reads SGHAT; CDR2 reads FQNNGV. This CDR3 is CASSPQRQNIQYF. Written as DNA, the CDR3 is TGTGCCAGCAGCCCCCAGAGGCAAAACATTCAGTACTTC.

CDR3 coding DNA: TGTGTCAGAAGCTCTCCCCCGGAGACCCAGTACTTC. It specifies CVRSSPPETQYF. The rearrangement joins TRBV7-5 to TRBJ2-5; TRBD2 is the table's D call, not checked against the DNA. TRBV7-5 is deemed a pseudogene. CDR3 length: 12 residues.

The chain couples TRBV28 to TRBJ1-1; D gene unclear. Germline V lookup: CDR1 MDHEN, CDR2 SYDVKM. The CDR3 totals 15 residues. Trimming removed 1 base from V and 3 bases from J, with 12 bases in between. The CDR3 DNA is TGTGCCAGCAGTTTATTGGCGGGGTTCTACACTGAAGCTTTCTTT. Protein sequence: CASSLLAGFYTEAFF.

The rearrangement uses TRBV29-1 and TRBJ1-2; D is possibly TRBD1 (5 bases). The CDR3 length is 13 residues. The germline V gene encodes CDR1 SQVTM and CDR2 ANQGSEA. V lost 3 bases and J lost 8, with 16 bases in between. CDR3 sequence (DNA): TGCAGCGTTGATAAGGTTCAGGGAGGAGGCTACACCTTC. This translates into CSVDKVQGGGYTF. Variable domain in full (rest from reference TRBV29-1 and TRBJ1-2): SAVISQKPSRDICQRGTSLTIQCQVDSQVTMMFWYRQQPGQSLTLIATANQGSEATYESGFVIDKFPISRPNLTFSTLTVSNMSPEDSSIYLCSVDKVQGGGYTFGSGTRLTVV.

DNA of the CDR3: TGCGCCAGCAGTAGCCGCCCCGGGGTTAATGAAAAACTGTTTTTT. Residues: CASSSRPGVNEKLFF. V is TRBV5-1 and J is TRBJ1-4; the D is unclear. Trimming left V 5 bases short and J 4 bases short, with 15 bases between. CDR3 length equals 15 residues. Looked up from germline, CDR1 is SGHRS and CDR2 is YFSETQ.

The chain couples TRBV6-5 to TRBJ2-3, with 8 bases matching TRBD1. Germline CDR1 is MNHEY and CDR2 is SVGAGI. This CDR3 is built from 15 residues. Trimming took 9 bases from V and 1 from J; bases not matched to a gene: 9. As DNA, the CDR3 is TGTGCCAGTACCTTACCGACAGGGGGCACAGATACGCAGTATTTT. It is translated as CASTLPTGGTDTQYF.

This chain uses TRBV7-2 with TRBJ2-4; 7 bases line up with TRBD2. Germline V CDR1 and CDR2: SGHTA, FQGNSA. V lost 3 bases, J lost 0 bases, and 2 bases stayed unmatched. CDR3 length: 15 amino acids. CDR3 in amino acids: CASSFASGAKNIQYF. The CDR3 DNA sequence: TGTGCCAGCAGCTTTGCTAGCGGAGCCAAAAACATTCAGTACTTC.

This clone was seen only once. V and J are TRBV7-2 and TRBJ2-2; 15 bases are a match to TRBD2. Losses at the gene ends were 2 bases for V and 5 bases for J; bases not matched to a gene: 6. The germline V gene encodes CDR1 SGHTA and CDR2 FQGNSA. This CDR3 has 18 residues. The CDR3: CASSLTGTSGRQTGELFF. In DNA form, the CDR3 reads TGTGCCAGCAGCTTAACCGGGACTAGCGGGAGGCAAACCGGGGAGCTGTTTTTT. The full variable domain, completed using reference TRBV7-2 and TRBJ2-2, is GAGVSQSPSNKVTEKGKDVELRCDPISGHTALYWYRQSLGQGLEFLIYFQGNSAPDKSGLPSDRFSAERTGGSVSTLTIQRTQQEDSAVYLCASSLTGTSGRQTGELFFGEGSRLTVL.

This chain links TRBV19 with TRBJ1-1; 7 nucleotides line up with TRBD1. The CDR3 runs to 14 residues. The trim removed 10 bases at V and 0 bases at J, leaving 8 bases unmatched. Germline V gene data show CDR1 as LNHDA and CDR2 as SQIVND (reference sequence). This CDR3 reads CATYRDSMNTEAFF. The CDR3 DNA sequence: TGTGCCACCTACCGGGACAGTATGAACACTGAAGCTTTCTTT.

The chain is built from TRBV28 and TRBJ1-5; D remains ambiguous. Germline V gene lookup returns CDR1 MDHEN and CDR2 SYDVKM. Trimming stripped 5 bases from V and 6 bases from J, with 14 bases between. CDR3 length equals 14 residues. Here the CDR3 DNA reads TGTGCCAGCAGTCTCCCGGGGTGGACTCAGCCCCAGCATTTT. It encodes CASSLPGWTQPQHF.

The V gene is TRBV5-4, the J gene TRBJ1-1; 8 nucleotides align to TRBD1. With 4 bases clipped from V and 3 bases from J, the junction kept 5 bases outside the gene matches. This CDR3 has 14 amino acids. From germline, CDR1 is SGHNT and CDR2 YYREEE (reference sequence). CDR3 sequence: CASSRQTGDTEAFF. The CDR3 coding sequence is TGTGCCAGCAGCCGACAGACAGGGGACACTGAAGCTTTCTTT.

As concerns this clone: This same CDR3 is encoded by further DNA sequences in the sample. This sequence joins TRBV7-9 and TRBJ1-5; a possible D gene is TRBD1 (5 bases). This CDR3 region has 14 residues. Germline CDR1 and CDR2: SEHNR and FQNEAQ (reference sequence). V dropped 0 bases and J dropped 2 bases, with 5 bases sitting between them. For the CDR3, the DNA is TGTGCCAGCAGCTTAGCAGGGGGCAATCAGCCCCAGCATTTT. Amino acids: CASSLAGGNQPQHF. The variable domain in full, completed from reference TRBV7-9 and TRBJ1-5, reads DTGVSQNPRHKITKRGQNVTFRCDPISEHNRLYWYRQTLGQGPEFLTYFQNEAQLEKSRLLSDRFSAERPKGSFSTLEIQRTEQGDSAMYLCASSLAGGNQPQHFGDGTRLSIL.

Only one count was recorded for this clone. The genes are TRBV5-1 and TRBJ1-2; a possible D gene is TRBD1 (6 bases). This CDR3 is built from 13 residues. The germline V gene has CDR1 SGHRS and CDR2 YFSETQ. The germline V and J ends were trimmed by 2 bases and 7 bases, with 12 bases remaining between them. The CDR3 DNA reads as TGCGCCAGCAGCTTTTCGGGGGGCTCTGGCTACACCTTC. This codes for CASSFSGGSGYTF.

With regard to this clone: A much larger clone differs from this one at a single base, so this may be a read error. Other nucleotide sequences from this sample produce the same CDR3. The chain has TRBV5-4 and TRBJ1-6, with TRBD1 matching over 8 bases. CDR1 and CDR2 from the germline V gene are SGHNT and YYREEE (reference sequence). Trimming at V came to 4 bases and at J to 5 bases, leaving 5 bases not matched to a gene. The CDR3 runs 15 residues. CDR3 residues: CASSLRTGNNSPLHF. The CDR3 DNA reads TGTGCCAGCAGCCTAAGGACAGGGAATAATTCACCCCTCCACTTT.

The rearrangement links TRBV18 to TRBJ2-3; 11 bases align to TRBD2. The CDR3 spans 19 residues. V shed 0 bases, J shed 4 bases, and the junction held 12 bases outside the gene matches. Germline V lookup: CDR1 KGHSH, CDR2 LQKENI. Written as DNA, the CDR3 is TGTGCCAGCTCACCACCAAAAGTTTCCGGGACTAGCGGATCAGATACGCAGTATTTT. Its translation: CASSPPKVSGTSGSDTQYF.

The gene calls are TRBV27 and TRBJ1-4; D possibly corresponds to TRBD1 (5 bases). V dropped 6 bases and J dropped 8 bases, with 22 bases sitting between them. The CDR3 has 16 amino acids. Germline V lookup: CDR1 MNHEY, CDR2 SMNVEV (reference sequence). CDR3 DNA: TGTGCCAGCAGACGAATCCTCCCCGGGGGGAAAGAAAAACTGTTTTTT. Translated: CASRRILPGGKEKLFF.

V gene TRBV28 combines with J gene TRBJ1-2; D is perhaps TRBD1 (6 bases). Germline V lookup: CDR1 MDHEN, CDR2 SYDVKM. CDR3 size: 15 residues. V lost 1 base, J lost 3 bases, and 12 bases lay in between. CDR3 coding DNA: TGTGCCAGCAGTTTATTGGGGGCGCCGGACTATGGCTACACCTTC. Amino acids: CASSLLGAPDYGYTF.